This entry lists 6 T cell receptor beta chains sequenced from one sample in a study of blood T cell repertoires in COVID-19. Only in-frame clones appear in the TCRdb table, and some are missing; sequencing was by immunoSEQ multiplex PCR. The sample shows 250,000 or so clones, roughly 84% of them seen only once. The sequencing input was peripheral blood. The receptors shown here come from a woman aged 40 to 49 who had recovered from COVID-19.

The CDR3 is CASSAATGQPQHF. The CDR3 coding sequence is TGTGCCAGCAGCGCGGCCACCGGTCAGCCCCAGCATTTT. V is TRBV12-3 or TRBV12-4 and J is TRBJ1-5; D not resolved. This CDR3 spans 13 amino acids. V was shortened by 6 bases and J by 6 bases, with 12 bases between the two germline ends.

In DNA, the CDR3 is TGTGCCAGCACCGAATGGGACTCGAACACCGGGGAGCTGTTTTTT. Protein sequence: CASTEWDSNTGELFF. This chain joins TRBV28 and TRBJ2-2, with a weak D call TRBD2 (6 bases). CDR3 length: 15 amino acids. Germline loops: CDR1 MDHEN, CDR2 SYDVKM. The V end lost 7 bases, the J end lost 0 bases, and 12 bases lay between the germline ends.

V and J are TRBV29-1 and TRBJ1-5; D possibly corresponds to TRBD1 (6 bases). The length of the CDR3 is 13 residues. The germline V gene encodes CDR1 SQVTM and CDR2 ANQGSEA. The V end was cut by 6 bases, the J end by 3 bases, with 12 bases between. CDR3 sequence (DNA): TGCAGCGTGAGCAGGGGCAACAATCAGCCCCAGCATTTT. Amino acids: CSVSRGNNQPQHF.

V gene TRBV9 combines with J gene TRBJ1-6; unclear D gene. This CDR3 has 15 amino acids. Looked up from germline, CDR1 is SGDLS and CDR2 is YYNGEE. V shed 0 bases and J shed 8 bases, with 12 bases lying between them. CDR3: CASSVVPSYDSPLHF. CDR3 coding DNA: TGTGCCAGCAGCGTAGTACCGAGTTACGATTCACCCCTCCACTTT. The whole variable domain, remainder taken from reference TRBV9 and TRBJ1-6, is DSGVTQTPKHLITATGQRVTLRCSPRSGDLSVYWYQQSLDQGLQFLIQYYNGEERAKGNILERFSAQQFPDLHSELNLSSLELGDSALYFCASSVVPSYDSPLHFGNGTRLTVT.

The V and J genes are TRBV18 and TRBJ1-4; D might be TRBD1 (6 bases). V was shortened by 3 bases and J by 4 bases, with 9 bases between the two germline ends. Germline V gene data show CDR1 as KGHSH and CDR2 as LQKENI. The CDR3 is 14 residues long. CDR3 nucleotides: TGTGCCAGCTCACCCGGACAGATTAATGAAAAACTGTTTTTT. It translates to CASSPGQINEKLFF.

J is TRBJ1-4 and V is TRBV5-1; D gene ambiguous. V was cut by 4 bases and J by 1 base, with 5 bases left in between. Looked up from germline, CDR1 is SGHRS and CDR2 is YFSETQ. The CDR3 has 13 amino acids. The CDR3 region is CASSAGTNEKLFF. Here the CDR3 DNA reads TGCGCCAGCAGCGCCGGAACTAATGAAAAACTGTTTTTT.